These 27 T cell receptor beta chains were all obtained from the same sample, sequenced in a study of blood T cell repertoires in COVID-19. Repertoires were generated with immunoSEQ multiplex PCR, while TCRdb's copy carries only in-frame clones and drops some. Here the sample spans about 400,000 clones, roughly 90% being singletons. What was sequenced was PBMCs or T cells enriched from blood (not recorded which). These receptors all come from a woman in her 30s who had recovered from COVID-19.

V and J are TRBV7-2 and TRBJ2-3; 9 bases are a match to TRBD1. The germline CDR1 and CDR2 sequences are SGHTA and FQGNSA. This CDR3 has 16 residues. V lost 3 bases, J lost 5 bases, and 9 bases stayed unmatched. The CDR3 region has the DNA TGTGCCAGCAGCTTGGGTCCGGGACAGGGTGTAGATACGCAGTATTTT. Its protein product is CASSLGPGQGVDTQYF.

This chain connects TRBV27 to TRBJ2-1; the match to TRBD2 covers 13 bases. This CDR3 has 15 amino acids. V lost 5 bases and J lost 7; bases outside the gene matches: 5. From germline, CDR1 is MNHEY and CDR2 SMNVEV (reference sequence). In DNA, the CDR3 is TGTGCCAGCAGTATCGGGACTAGCGGGATAAATGAGCAGTTCTTC. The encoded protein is CASSIGTSGINEQFF.

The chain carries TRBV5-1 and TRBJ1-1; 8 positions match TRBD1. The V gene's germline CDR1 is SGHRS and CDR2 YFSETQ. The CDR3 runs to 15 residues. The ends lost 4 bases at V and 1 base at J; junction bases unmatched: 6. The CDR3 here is CASSRQGTANTEAFF. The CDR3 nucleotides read TGCGCCAGCAGCCGACAGGGGACAGCGAACACTGAAGCTTTCTTT.

The CDR3: CASRGDRDITGELFF. Here the CDR3 DNA reads TGTGCCAGTAGGGGGGACAGGGATATCACCGGGGAGCTGTTTTTT. This rearrangement joins TRBV19 to TRBJ2-2; 9 bases line up with TRBD1. Trimming took 6 bases from V and 4 from J; bases not matched to a gene: 6. The CDR3 length is 15 residues. From germline, CDR1 is LNHDA and CDR2 SQIVND (reference sequence).

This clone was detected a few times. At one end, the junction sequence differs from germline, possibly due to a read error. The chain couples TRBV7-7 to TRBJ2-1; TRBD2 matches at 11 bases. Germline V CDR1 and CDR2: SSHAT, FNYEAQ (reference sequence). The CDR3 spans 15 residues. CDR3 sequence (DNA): TGTGCTAGCAGCCCCGGACTAGCGGGTAACAATGAGCAGTTCTTC. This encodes CASSPGLAGNNEQFF.

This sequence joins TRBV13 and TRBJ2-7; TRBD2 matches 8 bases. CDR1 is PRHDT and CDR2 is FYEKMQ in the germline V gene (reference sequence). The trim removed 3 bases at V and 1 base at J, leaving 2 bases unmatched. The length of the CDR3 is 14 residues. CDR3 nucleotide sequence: TGTGCCAGCAGCTTGGGACTAGAGTCCTACGAGCAGTACTTC. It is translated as CASSLGLESYEQYF.

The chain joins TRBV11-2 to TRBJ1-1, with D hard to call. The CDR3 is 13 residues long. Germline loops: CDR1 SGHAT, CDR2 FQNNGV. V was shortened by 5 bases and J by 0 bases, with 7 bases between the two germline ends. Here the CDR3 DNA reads TGTGCCAGCAGCCCAAATTTGAACACTGAAGCTTTCTTT. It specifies CASSPNLNTEAFF.

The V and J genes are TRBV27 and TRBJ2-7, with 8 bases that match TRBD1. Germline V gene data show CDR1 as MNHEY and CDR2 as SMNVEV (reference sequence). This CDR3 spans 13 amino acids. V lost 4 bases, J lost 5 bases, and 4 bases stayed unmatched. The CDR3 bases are TGTGCCAGCAGTTGGGGGACAGGCAACGAGCAGTACTTC. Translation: CASSWGTGNEQYF.

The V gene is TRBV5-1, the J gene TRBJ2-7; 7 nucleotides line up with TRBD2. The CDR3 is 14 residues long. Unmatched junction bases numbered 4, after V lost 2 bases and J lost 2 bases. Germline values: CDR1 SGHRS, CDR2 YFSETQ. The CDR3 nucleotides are TGCGCCAGCAGCTTTACCGGGGGGACCTACGAGCAGTACTTC. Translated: CASSFTGGTYEQYF.

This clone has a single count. CDR3: CASSPAQVPNYGYTF. CDR3 DNA sequence: TGTGCCAGTAGCCCGGCTCAGGTCCCCAACTATGGCTACACCTTC. The chain couples TRBV19 to TRBJ1-2; no clear D gene. The V and J ends lost 6 bases and 2 bases respectively, with 16 bases between them. Germline-derived CDR1 and CDR2 are LNHDA and SQIVND (reference sequence). The CDR3 is 15 amino acids.

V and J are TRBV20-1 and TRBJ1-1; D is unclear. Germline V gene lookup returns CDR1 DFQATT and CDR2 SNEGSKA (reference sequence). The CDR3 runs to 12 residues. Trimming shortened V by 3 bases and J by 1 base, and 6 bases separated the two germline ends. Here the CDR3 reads CSASPGNTEAFF. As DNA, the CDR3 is TGCAGTGCTAGTCCGGGGAACACTGAAGCTTTCTTT.

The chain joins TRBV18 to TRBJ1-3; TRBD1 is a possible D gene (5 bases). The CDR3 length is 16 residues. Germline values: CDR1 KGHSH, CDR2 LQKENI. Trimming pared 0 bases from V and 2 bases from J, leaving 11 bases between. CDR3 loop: CASSPPGTNPGNTIYF. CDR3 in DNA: TGTGCCAGCTCACCACCCGGGACTAACCCTGGAAACACCATATATTTT.

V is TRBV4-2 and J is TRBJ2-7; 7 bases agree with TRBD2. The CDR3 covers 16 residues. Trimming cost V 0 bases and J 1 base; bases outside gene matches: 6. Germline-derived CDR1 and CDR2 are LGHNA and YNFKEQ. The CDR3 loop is CASSQDPSGNSYEQYF. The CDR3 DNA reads TGTGCCAGCAGCCAAGATCCCAGCGGGAATTCCTACGAGCAGTACTTC.

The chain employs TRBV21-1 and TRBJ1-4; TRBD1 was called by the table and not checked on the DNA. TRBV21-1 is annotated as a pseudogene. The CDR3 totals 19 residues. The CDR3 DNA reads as TGTGCCAGCAGCAAAGCTAATGACAGGGGATTTGCAACTAATGAAAAACTGTTTTTT. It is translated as CASSKANDRGFATNEKLFF.

The CDR3 DNA reads as TGTGCCAGCAGTGAAGAGGGGGGGCCCTTCTATGGCTACACCTTC. It is translated as CASSEEGGPFYGYTF. The chain carries TRBV6-1 and TRBJ1-2; TRBD1 is a possible D gene (6 bases). The ends were cut back, 1 base at V and 4 bases at J, with 13 bases in the middle. The CDR3 sequence is 15 residues long. Germline CDR1 and CDR2: MNHNS and SASEGT.

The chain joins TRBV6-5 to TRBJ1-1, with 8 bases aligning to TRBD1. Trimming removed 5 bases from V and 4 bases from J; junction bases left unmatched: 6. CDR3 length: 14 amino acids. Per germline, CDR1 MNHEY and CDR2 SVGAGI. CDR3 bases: TGTGCCAGCAGTAACAGGGGGGGGAGCACTGAAGCTTTCTTT. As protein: CASSNRGGSTEAFF.

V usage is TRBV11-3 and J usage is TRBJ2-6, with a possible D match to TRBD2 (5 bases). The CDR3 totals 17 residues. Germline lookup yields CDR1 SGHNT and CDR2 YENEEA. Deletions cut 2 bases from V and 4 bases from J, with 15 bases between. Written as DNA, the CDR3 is TGTGCCAGCAGCTTACGCTTACTAGGGTTCGGGGCCAACGTCCTGACTTTC. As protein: CASSLRLLGFGANVLTF.

The DNA for the CDR3 is TGCGCCAGCAGCCCGGGGGTCTCTGGGGCCAACGTCCTGACTTTC. Protein sequence: CASSPGVSGANVLTF. The gene calls are TRBV5-1 and TRBJ2-6; possibly TRBD2 for D (6 bases). The CDR3 loop spans 15 amino acids. Germline V CDR1 and CDR2: SGHRS, YFSETQ. Deletions cut 4 bases from V and 0 bases from J, with 8 bases between.

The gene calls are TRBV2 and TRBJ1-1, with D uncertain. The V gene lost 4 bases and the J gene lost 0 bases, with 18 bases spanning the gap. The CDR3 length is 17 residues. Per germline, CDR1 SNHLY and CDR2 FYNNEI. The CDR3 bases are TGTGCCAGCAGTGGAGAGGCGCGACGGACTATGAACACTGAAGCTTTCTTT. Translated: CASSGEARRTMNTEAFF.

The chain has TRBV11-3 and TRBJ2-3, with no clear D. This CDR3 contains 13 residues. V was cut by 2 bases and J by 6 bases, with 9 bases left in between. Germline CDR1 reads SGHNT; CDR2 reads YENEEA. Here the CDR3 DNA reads TGTGCCAGCAGCTTAAGCCTTATGGATACGCAGTATTTT. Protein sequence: CASSLSLMDTQYF.

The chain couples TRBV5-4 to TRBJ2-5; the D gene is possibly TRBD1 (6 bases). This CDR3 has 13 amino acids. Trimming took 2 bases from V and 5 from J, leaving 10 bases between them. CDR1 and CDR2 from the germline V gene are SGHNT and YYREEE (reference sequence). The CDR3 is CASSFDRTETQYF. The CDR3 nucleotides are TGTGCCAGCAGCTTCGACAGGACCGAGACCCAGTACTTC.

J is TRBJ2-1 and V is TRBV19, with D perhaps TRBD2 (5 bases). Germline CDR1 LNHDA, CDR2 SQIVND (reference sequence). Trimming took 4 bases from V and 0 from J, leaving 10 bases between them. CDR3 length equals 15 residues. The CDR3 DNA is TGTGCCAGTAGTAGCGGAACTAGCTCCTACAATGAGCAGTTCTTC. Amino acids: CASSSGTSSYNEQFF.

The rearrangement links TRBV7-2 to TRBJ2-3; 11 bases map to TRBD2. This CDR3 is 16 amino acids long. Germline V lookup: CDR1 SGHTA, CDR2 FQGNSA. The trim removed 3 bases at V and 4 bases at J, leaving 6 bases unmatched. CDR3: CASSFSGGAGSDTQYF. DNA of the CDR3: TGTGCCAGCAGCTTTAGCGGGGGGGCCGGGTCAGATACGCAGTATTTT.

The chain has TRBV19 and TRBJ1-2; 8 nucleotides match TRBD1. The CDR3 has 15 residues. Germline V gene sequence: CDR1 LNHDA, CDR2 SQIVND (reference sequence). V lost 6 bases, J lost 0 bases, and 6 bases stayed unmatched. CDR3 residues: CASRAGTGSNYGYTF. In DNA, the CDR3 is TGTGCCAGTAGAGCCGGGACAGGCTCTAACTATGGCTACACCTTC.

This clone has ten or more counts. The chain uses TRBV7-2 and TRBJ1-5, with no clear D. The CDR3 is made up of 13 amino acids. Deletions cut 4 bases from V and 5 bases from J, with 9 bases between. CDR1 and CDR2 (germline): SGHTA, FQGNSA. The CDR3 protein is CASSSQDYQPQHF. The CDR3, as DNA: TGTGCCAGCAGCTCCCAGGATTATCAGCCCCAGCATTTT.

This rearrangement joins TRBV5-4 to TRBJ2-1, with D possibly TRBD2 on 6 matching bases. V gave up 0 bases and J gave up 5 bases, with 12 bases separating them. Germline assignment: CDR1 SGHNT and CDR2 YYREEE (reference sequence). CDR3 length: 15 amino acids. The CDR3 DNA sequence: TGTGCCAGCAGCTTGGCGGGCGCGGGACACAATGAGCAGTTCTTC. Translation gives CASSLAGAGHNEQFF.

In DNA form, the CDR3 reads TGCAGCGTTGGAGGGGGTGGCTACACCTTC. This codes for CSVGGGGYTF. The gene calls are TRBV29-1 and TRBJ1-2; maybe TRBD1 (6 bases). V shed 4 bases and J shed 7 bases, with 7 bases lying between them. The CDR3 is 10 residues long. CDR1 SQVTM and CDR2 ANQGSEA come from the germline V gene.